This T cell receptor (beta chain) originates from a study of liver allograft versus peripheral blood T cells. Overall study context: Comparative analysis was performed on T cell receptor repertoires from transplanted livers and from recipients' peripheral blood.

The table lists this clonotype with many counts. V lost 2 bases and J lost 4, with 6 bases in between. The CDR3 is made up of 12 amino acids. Germline assignment: CDR1 SGHDT and CDR2 YYEEEE. TCRdb re-called the reads through MiXCR, storing one row per CDR3 protein. The repertoire holds about 15,000 distinct CDR3 sequences, approximately 22% seen once, with roughly 6% in the top ten. This clonotype originated in a human patient who had a liver transplant. Some T cells could come from the graft donor. The J gene is TRBJ1-2, the V gene TRBV5-6; D gene uncertain. The CDR3 DNA is TGTGCCAGCAGCTTAAACAGCTATGGCTACACCTTC. Encoded protein: CASSLNSYGYTF.